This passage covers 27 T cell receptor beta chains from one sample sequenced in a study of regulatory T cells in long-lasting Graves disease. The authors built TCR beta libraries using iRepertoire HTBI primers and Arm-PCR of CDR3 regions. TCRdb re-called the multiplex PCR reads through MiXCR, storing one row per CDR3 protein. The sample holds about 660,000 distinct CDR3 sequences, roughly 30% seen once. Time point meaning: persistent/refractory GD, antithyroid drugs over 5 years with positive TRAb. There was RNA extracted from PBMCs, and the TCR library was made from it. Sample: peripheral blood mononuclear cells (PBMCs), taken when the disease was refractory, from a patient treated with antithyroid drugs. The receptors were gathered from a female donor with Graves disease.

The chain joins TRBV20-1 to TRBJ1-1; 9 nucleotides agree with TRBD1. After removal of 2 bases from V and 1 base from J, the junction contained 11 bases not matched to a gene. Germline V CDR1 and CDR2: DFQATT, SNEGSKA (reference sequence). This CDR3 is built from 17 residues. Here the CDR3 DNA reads TGCAGTGCTAGATATCCGGGACAGGGTTCTACGAACACTGAAGCTTTCTTT. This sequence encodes CSARYPGQGSTNTEAFF.

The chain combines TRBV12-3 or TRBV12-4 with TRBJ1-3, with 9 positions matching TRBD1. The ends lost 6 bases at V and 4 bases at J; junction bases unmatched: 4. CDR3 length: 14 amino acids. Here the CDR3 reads CASSPTGGGNTIYF. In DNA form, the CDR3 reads TGTGCCAGCAGCCCAACAGGGGGCGGAAACACCATATATTTT.

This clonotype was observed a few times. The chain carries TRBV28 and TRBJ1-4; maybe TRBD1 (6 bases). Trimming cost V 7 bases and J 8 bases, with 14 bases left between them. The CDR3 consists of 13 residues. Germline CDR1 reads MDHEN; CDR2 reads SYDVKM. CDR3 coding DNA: TGTGCCAGCAAAGAGGCAGGGGTAGAAAAACTGTTTTTT. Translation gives CASKEAGVEKLFF.

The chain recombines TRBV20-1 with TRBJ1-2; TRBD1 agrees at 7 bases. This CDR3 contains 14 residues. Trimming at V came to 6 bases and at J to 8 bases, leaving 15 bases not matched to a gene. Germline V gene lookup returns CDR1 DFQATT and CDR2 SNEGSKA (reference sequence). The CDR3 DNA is TGCAGTGCGCAGTTACAGGGGACCAAGGGGGGCTACACCTTC. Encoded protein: CSAQLQGTKGGYTF.

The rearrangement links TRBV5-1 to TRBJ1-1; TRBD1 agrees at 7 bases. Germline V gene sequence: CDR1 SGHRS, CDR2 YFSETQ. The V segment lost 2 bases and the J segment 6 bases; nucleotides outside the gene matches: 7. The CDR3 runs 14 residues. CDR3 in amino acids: CASSLATGTSEAFF. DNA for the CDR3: TGCGCCAGCAGCTTAGCGACAGGGACCTCTGAAGCTTTCTTT. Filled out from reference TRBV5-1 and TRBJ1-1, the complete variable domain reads KAGVTQTPRYLIKTRGQQVTLSCSPISGHRSVSWYQQTPGQGLQFLFEYFSETQRNKGNFPGRFSGRQFSNSRSEMNVSTLELGDSALYLCASSLATGTSEAFFGQGTRLTVV.

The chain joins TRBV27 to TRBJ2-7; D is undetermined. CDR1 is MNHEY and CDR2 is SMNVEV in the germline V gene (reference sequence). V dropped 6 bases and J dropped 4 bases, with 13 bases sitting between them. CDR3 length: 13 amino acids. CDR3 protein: CASSPSLGYEQYF. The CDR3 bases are TGTGCCAGCAGCCCATCCCTCGGGTACGAGCAGTACTTC.

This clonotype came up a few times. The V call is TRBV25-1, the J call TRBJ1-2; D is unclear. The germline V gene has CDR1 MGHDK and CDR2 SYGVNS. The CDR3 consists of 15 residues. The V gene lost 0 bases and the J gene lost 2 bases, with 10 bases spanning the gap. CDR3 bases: TGTGCCAGCAGTGAATATAAAAACGGAAACTATGGCTACACCTTC. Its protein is CASSEYKNGNYGYTF.

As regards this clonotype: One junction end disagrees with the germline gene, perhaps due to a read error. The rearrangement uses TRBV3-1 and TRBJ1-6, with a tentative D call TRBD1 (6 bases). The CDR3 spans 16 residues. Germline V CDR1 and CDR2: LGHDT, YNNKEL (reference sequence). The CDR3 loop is CASSPRTERRDSPPHF. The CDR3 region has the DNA TGTGCCAGCAGCCCCCGGACAGAACGGAGGGATTCACCCCCCCACTTT.

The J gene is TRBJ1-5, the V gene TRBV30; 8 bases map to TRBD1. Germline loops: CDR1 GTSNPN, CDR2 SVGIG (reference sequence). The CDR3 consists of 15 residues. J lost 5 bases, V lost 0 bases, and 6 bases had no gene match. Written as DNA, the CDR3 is TGTGCCTGGAGTGTACAGGACAGGGATGATCAGCCCCAGCATTTT. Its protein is CAWSVQDRDDQPQHF.

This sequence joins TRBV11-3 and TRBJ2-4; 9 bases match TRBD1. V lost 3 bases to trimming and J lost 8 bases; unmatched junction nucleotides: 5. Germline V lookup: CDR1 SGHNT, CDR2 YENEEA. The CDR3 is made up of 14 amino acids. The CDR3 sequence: CASSLGDRDDIQYF. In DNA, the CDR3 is TGTGCCAGCAGCTTGGGGGACAGGGATGACATTCAGTACTTC.

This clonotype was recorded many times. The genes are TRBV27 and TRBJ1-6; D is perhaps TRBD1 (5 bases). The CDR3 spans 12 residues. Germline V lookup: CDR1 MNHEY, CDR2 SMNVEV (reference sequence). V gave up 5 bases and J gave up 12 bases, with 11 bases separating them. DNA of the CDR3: TGTGCCAGCAGTCTCCAGGGCCGACCCCTCCACTTT. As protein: CASSLQGRPLHF.

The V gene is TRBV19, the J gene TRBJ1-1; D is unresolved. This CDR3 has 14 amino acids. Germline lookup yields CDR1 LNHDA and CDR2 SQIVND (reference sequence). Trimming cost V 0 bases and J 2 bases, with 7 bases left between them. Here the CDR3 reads CASSIDGSNTEAFF. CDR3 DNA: TGTGCCAGTAGTATAGATGGCAGTAACACTGAAGCTTTCTTT.

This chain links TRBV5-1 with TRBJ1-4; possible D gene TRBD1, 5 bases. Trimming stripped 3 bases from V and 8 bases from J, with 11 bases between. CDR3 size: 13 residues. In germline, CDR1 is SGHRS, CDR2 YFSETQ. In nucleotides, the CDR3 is TGCGCCAGCAGCTGGGGCGATAGGGAAAAACTGTTTTTT. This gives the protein CASSWGDREKLFF. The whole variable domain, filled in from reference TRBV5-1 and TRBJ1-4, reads KAGVTQTPRYLIKTRGQQVTLSCSPISGHRSVSWYQQTPGQGLQFLFEYFSETQRNKGNFPGRFSGRQFSNSRSEMNVSTLELGDSALYLCASSWGDREKLFFGSGTQLSVL.

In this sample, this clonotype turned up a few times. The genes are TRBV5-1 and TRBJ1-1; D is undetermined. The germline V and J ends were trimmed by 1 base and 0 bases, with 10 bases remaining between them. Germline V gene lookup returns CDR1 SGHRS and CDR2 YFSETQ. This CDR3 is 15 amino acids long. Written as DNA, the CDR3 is TGCGCCAGCAGCTTGTCGGCACAGTTGAACACTGAAGCTTTCTTT. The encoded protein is CASSLSAQLNTEAFF.

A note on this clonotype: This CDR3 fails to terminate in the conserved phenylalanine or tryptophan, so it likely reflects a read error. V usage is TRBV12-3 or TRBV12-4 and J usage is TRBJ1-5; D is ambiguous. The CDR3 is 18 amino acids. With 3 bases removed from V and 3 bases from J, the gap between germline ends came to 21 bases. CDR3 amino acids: CASSLIMLEGGVNQPQHL. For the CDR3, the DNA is TGTGCCAGCAGTTTGATTATGCTAGAGGGAGGAGTCAATCAGCCCCAGCATCTT.

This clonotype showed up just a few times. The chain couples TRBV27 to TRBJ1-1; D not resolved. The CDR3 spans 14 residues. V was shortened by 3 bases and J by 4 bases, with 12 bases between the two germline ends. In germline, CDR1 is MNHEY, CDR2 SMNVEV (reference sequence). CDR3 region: CASSFKARGTEAFF. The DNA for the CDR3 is TGTGCCAGCAGTTTCAAGGCGCGGGGCACTGAAGCTTTCTTT.

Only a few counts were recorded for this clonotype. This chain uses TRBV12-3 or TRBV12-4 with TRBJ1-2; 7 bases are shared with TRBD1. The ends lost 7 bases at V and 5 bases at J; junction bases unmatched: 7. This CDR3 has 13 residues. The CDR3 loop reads CASTPRDSYGYTF. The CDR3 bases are TGTGCCAGCACTCCACGGGACAGTTATGGCTACACCTTC.

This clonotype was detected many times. This CDR3 reads CASSLRTSGRHWEGGELFF. CDR3 sequence (DNA): TGTGCCAGCAGTTTACGGACTAGCGGGAGGCACTGGGAGGGCGGGGAGCTGTTTTTT. The chain is built from TRBV28 and TRBJ2-2; the match to TRBD2 covers 14 bases. Germline-derived CDR1 and CDR2 are MDHEN and SYDVKM. The CDR3 is made up of 19 amino acids. The V and J ends lost 2 bases and 7 bases, in that order; junction bases with no gene match: 12.

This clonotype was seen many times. The CDR3 protein is CASKQGARTEAFF. The CDR3 DNA sequence: TGTGCCAGCAAACAGGGGGCGCGGACTGAAGCTTTCTTT. V usage is TRBV6-1 and J usage is TRBJ1-1, with 9 bases that match TRBD1. From germline, CDR1 is MNHNS and CDR2 SASEGT. Trimming at V came to 7 bases and at J to 5 bases, leaving 5 bases not matched to a gene. This CDR3 region has 13 residues.

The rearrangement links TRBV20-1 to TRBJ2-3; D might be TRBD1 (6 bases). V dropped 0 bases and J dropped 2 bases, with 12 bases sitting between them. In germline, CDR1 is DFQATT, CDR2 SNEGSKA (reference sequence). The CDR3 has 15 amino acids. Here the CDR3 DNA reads TGCAGTGCTAGAGATAATCAGGGGAACACAGATACGCAGTATTTT. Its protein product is CSARDNQGNTDTQYF.

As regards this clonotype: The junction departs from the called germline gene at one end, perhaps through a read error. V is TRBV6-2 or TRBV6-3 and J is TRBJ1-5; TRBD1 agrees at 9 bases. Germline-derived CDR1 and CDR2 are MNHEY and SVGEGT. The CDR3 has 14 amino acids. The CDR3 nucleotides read TGTGCCAGCAGTTACGGGACAGGGTTCCAGCTCCAGCATTTT. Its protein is CASSYGTGFQLQHF.

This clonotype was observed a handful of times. The CDR3 reads CASGLTRQEQYF. The CDR3 DNA sequence: TGTGCTAGTGGTTTGACTCGACAGGAGCAGTACTTC. V usage is TRBV12-5 and J usage is TRBJ2-7; possibly TRBD1 for D (5 bases). Between the trimmed V and J ends, which lost 2 bases and 7 bases, there was a span of 9 bases. The CDR3 sequence is 12 residues long. CDR1 is LGHNT, CDR2 FRNRAP, per germline.

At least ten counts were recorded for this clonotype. DNA for the CDR3: TGTGCCAGTGACCGGGACCGCAATCAGCCCCAGCATTTT. This codes for CASDRDRNQPQHF. This chain joins TRBV2 and TRBJ1-5, with D maybe TRBD1 (5 bases). Between the trimmed V and J ends, which lost 9 bases and 2 bases, there was a span of 11 bases. CDR1 and CDR2 from the germline V gene are SNHLY and FYNNEI. This CDR3 comprises 13 residues.

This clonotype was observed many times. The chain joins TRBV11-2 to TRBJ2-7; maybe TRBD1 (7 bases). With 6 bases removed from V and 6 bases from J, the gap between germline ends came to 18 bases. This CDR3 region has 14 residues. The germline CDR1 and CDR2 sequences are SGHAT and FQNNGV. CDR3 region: CASRNSGGGSEQYF. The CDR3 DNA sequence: TGTGCCAGCAGGAACTCAGGGGGAGGCAGCGAGCAGTACTTC.

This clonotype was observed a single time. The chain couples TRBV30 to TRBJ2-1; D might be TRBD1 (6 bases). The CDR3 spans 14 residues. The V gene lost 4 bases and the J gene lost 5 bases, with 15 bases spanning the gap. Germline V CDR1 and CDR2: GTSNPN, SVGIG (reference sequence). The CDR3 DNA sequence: TGTGCCTGGAATCCAGGGGTGGGGAACAATGAGCAGTTCTTC. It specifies CAWNPGVGNNEQFF. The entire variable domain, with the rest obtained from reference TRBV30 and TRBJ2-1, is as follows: SQTIHQWPATLVQPVGSPLSLECTVEGTSNPNLYWYRQAAGRGLQLLFYSVGIGQISSEVPQNLSASRPQDRQFILSSKKLLLSDSGFYLCAWNPGVGNNEQFFGPGTRLTVL.

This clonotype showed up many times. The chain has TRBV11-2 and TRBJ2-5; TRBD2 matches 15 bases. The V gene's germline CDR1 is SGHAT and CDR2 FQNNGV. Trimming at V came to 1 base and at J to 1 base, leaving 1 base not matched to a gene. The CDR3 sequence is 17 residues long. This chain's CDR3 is CASSLGTSGRAQETQYF. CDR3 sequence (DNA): TGTGCCAGCAGCTTAGGGACTAGCGGGAGGGCCCAAGAGACCCAGTACTTC.

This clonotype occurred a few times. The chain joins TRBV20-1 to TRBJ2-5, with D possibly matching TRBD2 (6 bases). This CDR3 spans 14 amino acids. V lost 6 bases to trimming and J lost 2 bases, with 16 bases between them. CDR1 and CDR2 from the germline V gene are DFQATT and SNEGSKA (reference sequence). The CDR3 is CSAPPAGRQETQYF. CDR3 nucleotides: TGCAGTGCCCCCCCGGCAGGGAGGCAAGAGACCCAGTACTTC.